This is a list of T cell receptor beta chains from one sample in a study of control samples from healthy donors and cancer patients. Assay used: immunoSEQ multiplex PCR; TCRdb lists only in-frame clones, some missing. The data contain over 150,000 clones, about 92% of them singletons. Sequences were obtained from blood. The receptor source for this set is a man younger than 40 in good health. CDR3s include the opening cysteine and the closing phenylalanine or tryptophan. Fields, in order: J gene, clone size, D gene, V gene, CDR3 DNA, CDR3 protein. A D gene is named only where the DNA matches it firmly. Size is omitted from some rows. Given values are once, few, many or a class for expanded clones.

>TRBJ2-7|.|.|TRBV11-2
TGTGCCAGCAGCTTAGCAGGGTGGAGGGGGCAACGCGAGCAGTACTTC
CASSLAGWRGQREQYF
>TRBJ2-7|.|.|TRBV6-5
TGTGCCAGCACCACGACAGCTCACGAGCAGTACTTC
CASTTTAHEQYF
>TRBJ1-5|.|.|TRBV25-1
TGTGCCAGCAGTGAAGGGAGTAATCAGCCCCAGCATTTT
CASSEGSNQPQHF
>TRBJ1-5|.|.|TRBV6-4
TGTGCCAGCAGTGACCCCCCTGGACAGATGGGCACCCATAGCAATCAGCCCCAGCATTTT
CASSDPPGQMGTHSNQPQHF
>TRBJ2-1|.|.|TRBV28
TGTGCCAGCAGTTTTAGCCTAAGCTCCTACAATGAGCAGTTCTTC
CASSFSLSSYNEQFF
>TRBJ1-1|.|TRBD1|TRBV2
TGTGCCAGCACTTTAACAGGGGGCAAGGGCACTGAAGCTTTCTTT
CASTLTGGKGTEAFF
>TRBJ1-2|once|.|TRBV5-1
TGCGCCAGCAGCTCGGGGGCGGGGGCTAACTATGGCTACACCTTC
CASSSGAGANYGYTF
>TRBJ2-2|once|.|TRBV5-4
TGTGCCAGCAGCTTGGCTGGGGGAAACACCGGGGAGCTGTTTTTT
CASSLAGGNTGELFF
>TRBJ2-4|.|TRBD1|TRBV27
TGTGCCAGCAGAATGACAGGGGTAGCCAAAAACATTCAGTACTTC
CASRMTGVAKNIQYF
>TRBJ2-1|.|.|TRBV9
TGTGCCAGCAGCCCCCGGACCAGAAACAATGAGCAGTTCTTC
CASSPRTRNNEQFF
>TRBJ2-7|.|.|TRBV5-1
TGCGCCAGCAGCTTGGGACTAGAGTACGAGCAGTACTTC
CASSLGLEYEQYF
>TRBJ1-1|.|.|TRBV19
TGTGCCAGTACCCGAGCGGACAGTTTTAACACTGAAGCTTTCTTT
CASTRADSFNTEAFF
>TRBJ2-1|.|.|TRBV5-1
TGCGCCAGCAGCTTAGAAGATAGCTCCTACAATGAGCAGTTCTTC
CASSLEDSSYNEQFF
>TRBJ1-1|.|.|TRBV5-1
TGCGCCAGCAGCTCCGGGACGGGGAACACTGAAGCTTTCTTT
CASSSGTGNTEAFF
>TRBJ2-1|.|.|TRBV10-3
TGTGCCATCGCGGGGTCGGTCAACAATGAGCAGTTCTTC
CAIAGSVNNEQFF
>TRBJ2-2|.|.|TRBV14
TGTGCCAGCAGCCCCCGGGACTTTAACACCGGGGAGCTGTTTTTT
CASSPRDFNTGELFF
>TRBJ1-2|.|.|TRBV6-2/TRBV6-3
TGTGCCAGCAGTTACGGACCTCGCCAGCAGGGCCCGAACTATGGCTACACCTTC
CASSYGPRQQGPNYGYTF
>TRBJ1-1|.|.|TRBV7-9
TGTGCCAGCAGCTCCAACTCCGGGGGCGCTGAAGCTTTCTTT
CASSSNSGGAEAFF
>TRBJ1-5|.|.|TRBV5-1
TGCGCCAGCAGCGCCGGGGATAGCAATCAGCCCCAGCATTTT
CASSAGDSNQPQHF
>TRBJ2-7|.|.|TRBV19
TGTGCCACTCGGCCGGGACGGTCCTACGAGCAGTACTTC
CATRPGRSYEQYF
>TRBJ1-1|.|.|TRBV2
TGTGCCAGCAGCTCCACCGGCAGGGCTGAAGCTTTCTTT
CASSSTGRAEAFF
>TRBJ2-3|once|.|TRBV10-1
TGCGCCAGCAGCCAAAGCACAGATACGCAGTATTTT
CASSQSTDTQYF
>TRBJ1-1|.|.|TRBV19
TGTGCCAGTAGTATAGGGGGCGCGGGGACTGAAGCTTTCTTT
CASSIGGAGTEAFF
>TRBJ2-3|.|.|TRBV4-1
TGCGCCAGCAGCCAACGGCAGGTGGCCACAGATACGCAGTATTTT
CASSQRQVATDTQYF
>TRBJ2-1|once|.|TRBV12-5
TGTGCTAGTGGTTTGGATGTTGGTATGAGACAGGTGAGCAATGAGCAGTTCTTC
CASGLDVGMRQVSNEQFF
>TRBJ1-5|.|.|TRBV6-5
TGTGCCAGCAGGGCGGGGGCGACACGCAATCAGCCCCAGCATTTT
CASRAGATRNQPQHF
>TRBJ1-5|.|.|TRBV7-6
TGTGCCAGCAGCCCGAGGGACGAGCTTTACGAGCCCCAGCATTTT
CASSPRDELYEPQHF
>TRBJ1-6|.|.|TRBV28
TGTGCCAGCAGTTTTGGGGATTCACCCCTCCACTTT
CASSFGDSPLHF
>TRBJ2-1|.|TRBD2|TRBV3-1/TRBV3-2
TGTGCCAGCAGCCCGGTCTTGGGTAGCGGGGGTTACAATGAGCAGTTCTTC
CASSPVLGSGGYNEQFF
>TRBJ2-7|.|.|TRBV6-1
TGTGCCAGCAGTGAAGCGCGCAGCGGACTCTACGAGCAGTACTTC
CASSEARSGLYEQYF
>TRBJ2-1|.|TRBD1|TRBV6-6
TGTGCCAGCAGTTACGGGACAGCTTACAATGAGCAGTTCTTC
CASSYGTAYNEQFF
>TRBJ1-2|.|.|TRBV2
TGTGCCAGCAGTGAATATCCAGGGAACTATGGCTACACCTTC
CASSEYPGNYGYTF
>TRBJ1-1|.|TRBD1|TRBV5-1
TGCGCCAGCAGCTTGGCCGGTGGGACAGGGGTATACACTGAAGCTTTCTTT
CASSLAGGTGVYTEAFF
>TRBJ1-2|.|TRBD1|TRBV27
TGTGCCAGCAGTTTCGGACAGGGCAACTATGGCTACACCTTC
CASSFGQGNYGYTF
>TRBJ1-2|.|TRBD1|TRBV13
TGTGCCAGCAGCTCGGACAGGGGGCGCTTCTATGGCTACACCTTC
CASSSDRGRFYGYTF
>TRBJ1-2|.|.|TRBV29-1
TGCAGCGTCGGGTCTAACTATGGCTACACCTTC
CSVGSNYGYTF
>TRBJ1-4|.|.|TRBV6-6
TGTGCCAGCAGATCCCGCAGGTCATCCAGAAATGAAAAACTGTTTTTT
CASRSRRSSRNEKLFF
>TRBJ1-2|once|TRBD1|TRBV29-1
TGCAGCGTTGAAGTAAACGCCGGGACAGCCTATAACTATGGCTACACCTTC
CSVEVNAGTAYNYGYTF
>TRBJ1-6|.|.|TRBV28
TGTGCCAGCAGTTTACCCACTGGGGGGAAGGCTAATTCACCCCTCCACTTT
CASSLPTGGKANSPLHF
>TRBJ2-1|.|TRBD2|TRBV24-1
TGTGCCACCAGTGATCCCAGGACTAGCGGGACTAACAATGAGCAGTTCTTC
CATSDPRTSGTNNEQFF
>TRBJ2-7|few|.|TRBV15
TGTGCCACCAGCAGAGGGCACTCCTACGAGCAGTACTTC
CATSRGHSYEQYF
>TRBJ2-7|.|.|TRBV2
TGTGCCAGCAGTGATACGAGCGGTCTGTCCTACGAGCAGTACTTC
CASSDTSGLSYEQYF
>TRBJ1-5|few|.|TRBV4-1
TGCGCCAGCAGCCAAGATAGGGGGGGAGGTCAGCCCCAGCATTTT
CASSQDRGGGQPQHF
>TRBJ1-2|.|.|TRBV27
TGTGCCAGCAGGAGACCGGGACAAATGGTCGGCTACACCTTC
CASRRPGQMVGYTF
>TRBJ1-2|.|.|TRBV27
TGTGCCAGCAGTTTCCGACAGGTGAGCTACACCTTC
CASSFRQVSYTF
>TRBJ2-7|once|.|TRBV2
TGTGCCAGCAGGGGTAGCGGAGACTCCTACGAGCAGTACTTC
CASRGSGDSYEQYF
>TRBJ1-2|.|.|TRBV5-1
TGCGCCAGCAGCCCCACCAGGCAGTTCGGGGGCTACACCTTC
CASSPTRQFGGYTF
>TRBJ2-1|.|.|TRBV30
TGTGCCTGGAGGTCAACTAGCCTCGGTGAGCAGTTCTTC
CAWRSTSLGEQFF
>TRBJ1-1|.|.|TRBV25-1
TGTGCCAGCAGTGGGACATCGGCTGAAGCTTTCTTT
CASSGTSAEAFF
>TRBJ2-5|once|.|TRBV12-3/TRBV12-4
TGTGCCAGCAGCCAAGGGGGGCGAGAGACCCAGTACTTC
CASSQGGRETQYF
>TRBJ1-2|.|.|TRBV5-1
TGCGCCAGCAGCCTCACAGGGAAGGGAGGCTATGGCTACACCTTC
CASSLTGKGGYGYTF
>TRBJ2-1|.|.|TRBV9
TGTGCCAGCAGCGTAGAGGGACGAGCGCTACGGACCTACAATGAGCAGTTCTTC
CASSVEGRALRTYNEQFF
>TRBJ1-5|once|TRBD1|TRBV11-3
TGTGCCAGCAGCTTCCTAACCAACGACAGGGCCCCTAGCAATCAGCCCCAGCATTTT
CASSFLTNDRAPSNQPQHF
>TRBJ2-7|.|.|TRBV27
TGTGCCAGCAGAGAGGAAGGGGGTTCCTACGAGCAGTACTTC
CASREEGGSYEQYF
>TRBJ1-3|.|.|TRBV2
TGTGCCAGCAGTGATGAGTTCCCCTCTGGAAACACCATATATTTT
CASSDEFPSGNTIYF
>TRBJ1-3|once|.|TRBV5-1
TGCGCCAGCAGCTCAATGGGGGAATCCGGAAACACCATATATTTT
CASSSMGESGNTIYF